This TCR beta chain emerged from a study of T cells in Graves' hyperthyroidism and ophthalmopathy. Study conclusions and caveats: Separation of ophthalmopathy from stable hyperthyroidism was achieved by a 13 V-J model.

Stable Graves' hyperthyroidism meant no ophthalmopathy progression within 18 months. The study based diagnoses on clinical symptoms, serum thyroxine and TRAb, thyroid ultrasound and orbital computed tomography. Amplified TCR beta CDR3 regions derived from RNA transcripts. First-round RT-PCR with HTBI primers amplified the TCR CDR3 region. TCRdb reprocessed the multiplex PCR reads with MiXCR, giving one entry per CDR3 protein. The sample carries 600,000 to 900,000 distinct CDR3 sequences, 15% to 20% recorded once. This clonotype showed up just a few times. Its matching antigen is unknown. Germline V gives CDR1 LNHNV, CDR2 YYDKDF (reference sequence). V lost 5 bases to trimming and J lost 11 bases, with 12 bases between them. The CDR3 length is 11 residues.

The sample consisted of blood. This sequence joins TRBV15 and TRBJ1-1; possible D gene TRBD1, 5 bases. The source of this sequence is a man aged 18 to 30 with Graves' hyperthyroidism. The CDR3, as DNA: TGTGCCACCAGCCTGGGACGCGGGGCTTTCTTT. This sequence encodes CATSLGRGAFF.